A single sample is the source of the 20 T cell receptor beta chains below, sequenced in a study of radiotherapy plus CTLA-4 blockade in lung cancer. The assay was immunoSEQ multiplex PCR, and TCRdb's table has in-frame clones only and misses some. The sample has 40,000 to 55,000 clones, 80% to 90% seen once; the top ten hold 17%. The sequenced sample was peripheral blood, obtained from a patient treated with radiotherapy plus ipilimumab. The source is a human donor with non-small cell lung cancer that progressed on radiotherapy plus ipilimumab. Some clones in this sample may be carry-over from other donors' samples.

For the CDR3, the DNA is TGTGCCAGCAGTTTTAGAGCGGGAATACCGGGTGAGCAGTACTTC. It encodes CASSFRAGIPGEQYF. The chain employs TRBV27 and TRBJ2-7, with TRBD2 matching 7 bases. The CDR3 loop spans 15 amino acids. V dropped 3 bases and J dropped 7; count of bases not matched to a gene: 12. Germline values: CDR1 MNHEY, CDR2 SMNVEV (reference sequence).

The gene calls are TRBV5-1 and TRBJ2-7; D is undetermined. The germline V gene encodes CDR1 SGHRS and CDR2 YFSETQ. The CDR3 totals 11 residues. The V and J ends lost 6 bases and 4 bases respectively, with 8 bases between them. The CDR3 loop is CASTNSYEQYF. The DNA for the CDR3 is TGCGCCAGCACCAACTCTTACGAGCAGTACTTC.

This clone was detected once. The chain combines TRBV27 with TRBJ2-1; possibly TRBD1 for D (5 bases). The CDR3 runs 11 residues. V lost 7 bases and J 8 bases, leaving 9 bases between the germline ends. The germline gives CDR1 MNHEY, CDR2 SMNVEV (reference sequence). For the CDR3, the DNA is TGTGCCAGCACCCAGGGATATGAGCAGTTCTTC. This translates into CASTQGYEQFF.

The genes are TRBV5-1 and TRBJ1-2, with a weak D call TRBD1 (5 bases). This CDR3 comprises 14 residues. Trimming took 2 bases from V and 7 from J, leaving 15 bases between them. Germline V gene data show CDR1 as SGHRS and CDR2 as YFSETQ. CDR3 protein: CASSLYRPGLGYTF. CDR3 bases: TGCGCCAGCAGCTTATACAGGCCTGGTCTTGGCTACACCTTC.

The V call is TRBV7-9, the J call TRBJ1-1; 9 bases align to TRBD1. The CDR3 runs 12 residues. V shed 6 bases, J shed 4 bases, and the junction held 0 bases outside the gene matches. The germline V gene encodes CDR1 SEHNR and CDR2 FQNEAQ (reference sequence). The CDR3 DNA sequence: TGTGCCAGCAGGACAGGGGGCACTGAAGCTTTCTTT. This codes for CASRTGGTEAFF.

V and J are TRBV12-5 and TRBJ1-5; 8 bases map to TRBD1. The CDR3 totals 15 residues. V lost 3 bases and J lost 3; bases outside the gene matches: 4. Germline V gives CDR1 LGHNT, CDR2 FRNRAP. CDR3 sequence reads: CASGFGDRHNQPQHF. In nucleotides, the CDR3 is TGTGCTAGTGGTTTTGGGGACAGGCACAATCAGCCCCAGCATTTT.

The rearrangement links TRBV19 to TRBJ1-2; 7 bases agree with TRBD1. CDR1 is LNHDA, CDR2 SQIVND, per germline (reference sequence). The length of the CDR3 is 16 residues. J lost 4 bases, V lost 5 bases, and 13 bases had no gene match. CDR3 protein: CASSPGDSSSVYGYTF. CDR3 DNA: TGTGCCAGTAGTCCAGGGGACAGTTCATCAGTCTATGGCTACACCTTC.

The rearrangement uses TRBV11-3 and TRBJ2-7, with TRBD1 matching over 8 bases. Losses at the gene ends were 5 bases for V and 7 bases for J; bases not matched to a gene: 16. This CDR3 spans 16 amino acids. Per the germline V gene, CDR1 is SGHNT and CDR2 is YENEEA. CDR3 region: CASSQSGGGGRVEQYF. For the CDR3, the DNA is TGTGCCAGCAGCCAATCAGGGGGCGGTGGTCGTGTGGAGCAGTACTTC.

V gene TRBV7-2 combines with J gene TRBJ1-2; perhaps TRBD1 as D (6 bases). Germline lookup yields CDR1 SGHTA and CDR2 FQGNSA. The germline V and J ends were trimmed by 6 bases and 6 bases, with 14 bases remaining between them. This CDR3 is 13 amino acids long. CDR3 protein: CASSRGGLHGYTF. The CDR3 DNA reads as TGTGCCAGCAGTCGCGGGGGGCTCCATGGCTACACCTTC.

V is TRBV6-4 and J is TRBJ1-4; D is perhaps TRBD1 (5 bases). Trimming removed 6 bases from V and 2 bases from J, with 13 bases in between. The V gene's germline CDR1 is MRHNA and CDR2 SNTAGT. The CDR3 totals 15 residues. The CDR3 loop is CASSDRGRTNEKLFF. The DNA for the CDR3 is TGTGCCAGCAGCGACAGAGGGCGCACTAATGAAAAACTGTTTTTT.

The rearrangement links TRBV5-6 to TRBJ1-4; TRBD1 is a possible D gene (5 bases). Germline V lookup: CDR1 SGHDT, CDR2 YYEEEE. The CDR3 consists of 16 residues. Trimming removed 4 bases from V and 8 bases from J, with 21 bases in between. The CDR3 spells CASSPMVGRGEEKLFF. The CDR3 DNA is TGTGCCAGCAGCCCAATGGTGGGAAGGGGCGAAGAAAAACTGTTTTTT.

This clone was observed a few times. This chain uses TRBV29-1 with TRBJ2-3; TRBD1 aligns across 8 bases. Germline assignment: CDR1 SQVTM and CDR2 ANQGSEA. The length of the CDR3 is 15 residues. J lost 0 bases, V lost 7 bases, and 9 bases had no gene match. The CDR3 loop reads CSARGRTGSTDTQYF. In DNA, the CDR3 is TGCAGCGCTAGGGGACGGACAGGGAGCACAGATACGCAGTATTTT.

This clone was seen more than once but under ten times. This chain joins TRBV2 and TRBJ1-5; D is unclear. There are 11 residues in the CDR3. V was pared by 5 bases and J by 7 bases, with 6 bases between. Germline lookup yields CDR1 SNHLY and CDR2 FYNNEI. The CDR3 reads CASSPGQPQHF. The CDR3 DNA is TGTGCCAGCAGTCCAGGACAGCCCCAGCATTTT. The whole variable domain, remainder taken from reference TRBV2 and TRBJ1-5, is EPEVTQTPSHQVTQMGQEVILRCVPISNHLYFYWYRQILGQKVEFLVSFYNNEISEKSEIFDDQFSVERPDGSNFTLKIRSTKLEDSAMYFCASSPGQPQHFGDGTRLSIL.

In its sample, this clone was seen a few times. The V call is TRBV7-9, the J call TRBJ2-3, with D uncertain. The V and J ends lost 5 bases and 0 bases respectively, with 12 bases between them. There are 15 residues in the CDR3. The germline gives CDR1 SEHNR, CDR2 FQNEAQ (reference sequence). As DNA, the CDR3 is TGTGCCAGCAGCGCAGATCCGTTCAGCACAGATACGCAGTATTTT. It encodes CASSADPFSTDTQYF.

CDR3 bases: TGTGCCAGCAGCTTCCCCGCTAGCGGGGGGCGGTATGAGCAGTTCTTC. As protein: CASSFPASGGRYEQFF. This sequence joins TRBV7-8 and TRBJ2-1, with 11 bases fitting TRBD2. This CDR3 is 16 amino acids long. CDR1 is SGHVS, CDR2 FQNEAQ, per germline. V was clipped by 3 bases and J by 8 bases; unmatched bases: 9.

This clone occurred once. The gene calls are TRBV5-6 and TRBJ1-1; D gene unclear. Germline CDR1 and CDR2: SGHDT and YYEEEE. The CDR3 loop spans 13 amino acids. Trimming took off 1 base at V and 11 bases at J, with 15 bases between the two ends. CDR3: CASSLLHHLEAFF. The CDR3, as DNA: TGTGCCAGCAGCTTGTTACACCATTTGGAGGCTTTCTTT.

The chain links TRBV5-1 to TRBJ1-2; 9 bases fit TRBD1. The CDR3 totals 13 residues. V was clipped by 7 bases and J by 6 bases; unmatched bases: 7. Germline loops: CDR1 SGHRS, CDR2 YFSETQ. For the CDR3, the DNA is TGCGCCAGCGGCACAGGGGGCAGCGATGGCTACACCTTC. It is translated as CASGTGGSDGYTF.

CDR3 loop: CASSSGVRAYNEQFF. The CDR3 DNA sequence: TGTGCCAGCAGCTCAGGGGTGCGGGCCTACAATGAGCAGTTCTTC. The chain joins TRBV11-2 to TRBJ2-1, with D perhaps matching TRBD1 (6 bases). Trimming shortened V by 4 bases and J by 2 bases, and 12 bases separated the two germline ends. Per the germline V gene, CDR1 is SGHAT and CDR2 is FQNNGV. CDR3 length equals 15 residues.

V and J are TRBV19 and TRBJ2-1, with D tentatively TRBD2 (6 bases). This CDR3 is 14 amino acids long. Deletions cut 3 bases from V and 8 bases from J, with 14 bases between. Germline loops: CDR1 LNHDA, CDR2 SQIVND (reference sequence). CDR3 sequence: CASSIVASADEQFF. The CDR3 nucleotides read TGTGCCAGTAGTATTGTCGCTAGCGCAGATGAGCAGTTCTTC.

This clone occurred once. J is TRBJ2-6 and V is TRBV4-1, with D perhaps TRBD2 (6 bases). The CDR3 is 17 residues long. The germline gives CDR1 MGHRA, CDR2 YSYEKL. V was clipped by 0 bases and J by 1 base, with 10 bases between them. CDR3 in DNA: TGCGCCAGCAGCCAAGATACCGGGGGATCTGGGGCCAACGTCCTGACTTTC. Protein sequence: CASSQDTGGSGANVLTF.